This T cell receptor beta chain is drawn from a study of cytomegalovirus exposure and HLA in healthy donors (dated by TCRdb to 2016 to 2017). About the study as a whole: According to an earlier analysis of several hundred of the donors, 150 million to 200 million T cells yielded some 110 million unique TCR beta sequences and 250 to 350 Gb of sequence data. Roughly 300 gigabases of sequencing data and around 88 million unique TCR sequences made up an early release that covered several hundred HLA-typed donors. Among the approximately 400 genotyped donors, under 90% belonged to the genetic ancestry cluster associated with self-reported Caucasian donors. The study was designed to test whether signatures of past pathogen exposure could be identified by cataloging public T cell receptors. Using immunosequencing, the study profiled T cell repertoires from 500 to 800 subjects and related those repertoires to cytomegalovirus serostatus. A separate validation cohort of 100 to 150 different subjects was used in addition to the 666-subject first cohort. The study combined high-throughput TCR immunosequencing, statistical association of individual TCRs with disease status, and machine learning to predict cytomegalovirus infection status. In a later analysis, previously published TCR beta repertoires from 550 to 750 donors were re-analyzed and high-resolution HLA genotyping was added so that TCR occurrence patterns could be studied. Rather than using new phenotypic data, the later analysis identified candidate immune exposures from TCR beta sequences and from how often those sequences occurred across donors. An earlier analysis of approximately 580 of the donors used high-throughput TCR beta sequencing to judge whether each TCR beta V gene segment behaved as functional or pseudogenic. Donor age, sex, ethnicity and CMV serostatus were collected together with the repertoire data. In a later genetic analysis, genome-wide SNP genotypes for about 65% of the roughly 670 donors were used, and that subset was treated as a discovery cohort. Every discovery cohort repertoire had been produced on one sequencing platform. Both class I and class II loci were covered by HLA typing, at four-digit resolution. The number of donors typed differed by locus, with roughly 629-640 for A, B, C, DRB1 and DQB1, 522 for DQA1, 600 to 610 for DPA1, and roughly 450 for DPB1. A handful of DR-DQ haplotypes were handled as single units for association and clustering because linkage in the cohort was strong. On average, 235,054 unique TCR beta nucleotide sequences were sequenced per donor among 398 genotyped donors of the cohort, with 15% to 20% of those sequences being non-productive. Results the study describes overall, beyond this receptor: Three of the identified cytomegalovirus-associated TCR beta chains were confirmed in vitro to be specific for cytomegalovirus antigens. Most TCR sequences were seen in very few donors, while some public TCRs were found in many individuals. Compared with the 666-donor mean, donors in an Asian-associated ancestry cluster had fewer N-insertions in productive TCRs, according to a later genetic analysis. In an earlier analysis of 587 of the donors, most TCR beta V segments appeared in productive rearrangements about 90% or about 30% of the time, broadly matching IMGT annotations. Correlated functional status among segregating V segments might reflect linkage disequilibrium, but an unknown experimental factor could not be ruled out. Because some donors lacked HLA typing at each locus, the association tests relied only on the typed subset. A further reported finding was that TCR beta sequences accurately predicted the HLA-A and HLA-B alleles for most subjects in the first cohort. Assigning TCR associations to individual alleles was difficult when HLA alleles, especially DR and DQ, strongly co-occurred. Several of the top co-occurrence clusters appeared to be linked to parvovirus B19, influenza, CMV and Epstein-Barr virus, according to a later analysis. A total of 150 to 200 TCR beta chains were listed by the study as associated with cytomegalovirus. The only immune exposure information available for the cohort was CMV serostatus. Around 16 rarely observed V segments, including chromosome 9 orphons, were excluded from the earlier analysis of approximately 500 of the donors because counts were too low. It was suggested by the authors that the approach could potentially be generalized to other disease states and immunological phenotypes. In a later analysis, HLA-associated TCR beta chains were found to be more clonally expanded and to have lower generation probabilities than equally common non-associated chains. In this cohort, only TCR beta chains were sequenced, and detectable features were limited by the absence of alpha or paired-chain data. A cluster of highly shared sequence variants was judged likely to represent a technical artifact of the sequencing pipeline. In a later analysis, over 15,000 TCR beta sequences were associated with specific HLA alleles at a false discovery rate of 0.05. Because the 87-base-pair reads could not distinguish some IMGT-functional V segments, including TRBV6-2 and TRBV6-3, those segments were excluded. In a later analysis, TCR association rates were found to vary across HLA loci, with the most associated TCRs seen for DRB1 alleles and the fewest for HLA-C alleles. Roughly uniform sequencing depth across donors was assumed in presence/absence analyses, although this assumption may not hold. In both the original and validation cohorts, the classifier was reported to diagnose cytomegalovirus status with high specificity and sensitivity. According to a later analysis, most CMV-associated TCR beta chains appeared to be HLA-restricted, and the HLA associations seemed to be driven largely by CMV exposure. In a later genetic analysis, a missense DCLRE1C variant was associated with V-gene and J-gene trimming of TCR beta chains, and the association was replicated in an independent cohort.

Note on this clone: Its target antigen remains unknown. No much larger clone exists at a distance of one base, and base qualities are not known.

The library was made by the immunoSEQ multiplex PCR assay. For the multiplex PCR, a mixture combining 60 forward primers for TCR Vbeta segments and 13 reverse primers for TCR Jbeta segments was used. A multiplex PCR assay on genomic DNA amplified the CDR3 region of rearranged TCR beta genes. Amplified TCR beta libraries were sequenced as 87-base-pair reads on the Illumina HiSeq System. As for the original processing: A later analysis counted about 82 million unique TCR beta chains across the 550 to 700 repertoires, and around 9.9 million of these chains were shared by at least two donors. To remove PCR and sequencing errors, raw reads were error-corrected and collapsed into unique sequences using a nearest-neighbor algorithm that merged closely related sequences. Alignment of CDR3 sequences to IMGT reference sequences was used to assign V, D and J gene segments. For a sequence to be retained, a match of at least six nucleotides was required to both a V gene segment and a J gene segment. A rearrangement counted as productive if the CDR3 had no stop codons and remained in frame with V and J, and every other rearrangement counted as non-productive. Following IMGT convention, CDR3 was defined as the stretch from the second conserved V-encoded cysteine up to the conserved J-encoded phenylalanine. Sequences without an unambiguous match to a single V gene segment were excluded from the earlier analysis of 450 to 750 of the donors. In an earlier analysis of a few hundred of the donors, V segments were called functional above 56.7% productive rearrangements and were called segregating when the between-donor standard deviation exceeded 5%. To diagnose cytomegalovirus status from the catalog of TCR beta chain sequences, a statistical classification framework was built. In a later analysis, TCR nucleotide sequences were compared against IMGT/GENE-DB human TR gene sequences so that V and J genes could be assigned. In a later analysis, CDR3 sequences and most-parsimonious VDJ recombination scenarios were assigned using the TCRdist pipeline. In a later analysis, each TCR beta chain was defined by its CDR3 amino acid sequence together with its V-gene family, and reads lacking a unique V-gene family were excluded. To address suspected cross-contamination and a sequencing artifact, a later analysis removed approximately 600 highly shared, low-generation-probability nucleotide sequences. In a later analysis, a clonal expansion index was calculated for each public chain from normalized within-repertoire ranks of inferred template counts. Generation probabilities in a later analysis came from a VDJ recombination model fitted to out-of-frame rearrangements, and those results were checked against IGoR. In a later analysis, TCR-TCR, TCR-HLA and TCR-CMV co-occurrence was scored with hypergeometric tests, and a repertoire-size bias correction was applied to TCR pairs. To estimate false discovery rates, a later analysis permuted the HLA or CMV assignments 20 times. In a later analysis, co-occurring TCRs were grouped using DBSCAN, with TCRdist sequence similarity added in when clustering inside HLA-allele-positive subsets. Co-occurrence clustering excluded repertoires with fewer than 30,000 or more than 120,000 public chains, plus five with anomalous nucleotide sharing. Here the immuneACCESS table is served through TCRdb, limited to in-frame sequences with V and J called. Missing clones are a known gap in these copies; in checked studies unresolved V genes cover under half, and the rest lacks a known reason. V, J and clone size are taken as reported in that table, and D and trimming were inferred from the DNA itself. This sample is represented by approximately 61,000 clones; around 80% of them were singletons. Roughly 50% of the sample lies in the top ten.

In total, approximately 610 healthy bone marrow donors made up the cohort. At the time of sampling, all cohort members were nominally healthy, though unrecorded immune exposures were likely present. The donor tested CMV seropositive, placing the donor among the approximately 290 seropositive members of the cohort. Every donor gave a peripheral blood sample, and the peripheral blood mononuclear cells from that sample were used for TCR beta sequencing. The Qiagen DNeasy Blood Extraction Kit was used to extract genomic DNA from the blood cell samples. From a lookup of the germline V gene, CDR1 and CDR2 are SGHVS and FQNEAQ. There are 13 amino acids in the CDR3, from cysteine to phenylalanine inclusive. Solely the CDR3 DNA is kept, with 39 bases framed from the first base. V loses 7 bases, J loses 7 bases, and the germline ends lie 11 bases apart.

The sample comprised PBMCs. The chain uses TRBV7-8 and TRBJ1-6, with the D gene not clear enough to name. This TCR was sampled from a man aged 50-60 years in good health and CMV-seropositive. The CDR3 protein: CASNSQKNSPLHF. In nucleotides, the sequence is TGTGCCAGCAACAGCCAGAAAAATTCACCCCTCCACTTT.